This TCR beta chain was recovered during a study of shared T cell receptors in the human thymus. Libraries were prepared by immunoSEQ multiplex PCR; TCRdb keeps only in-frame clonotypes and omits some of them. The profile shows hundreds of thousands of clones, 70% to 90% of them singletons. CDR1 is MNHEY, CDR2 SVGAGI, per germline. The J segment lost 4 bases and the V segment lost 6 bases, leaving 8 bases of the junction unmatched. The CDR3 loop spans 14 amino acids. This sample also belongs to another study, concerning human thymus T cells.

This TCR derives from a boy younger than two with a congenital heart defect. This chain links TRBV6-5 with TRBJ2-7; the match to TRBD2 covers 8 bases. Source material: thymocytes. In DNA form, the CDR3 reads TGTGCCAGCAGGACGGGACTAGGATCGTACGAGCAGTACTTC. Amino acid sequence: CASRTGLGSYEQYF.